This entry is about one TCR beta chain. The antigen is unknown. MiXCR was run by TCRdb on the 5' RACE reads, yielding one entry per CDR3 protein. The sample has roughly 330,000 distinct CDR3 sequences, around 4.1% seen once. This entry is derived from a study of T cells after yellow fever vaccination. Study outcomes and limitations: The booster response re-showed most primary clones: 96% CD4, 88% CD8.

Trimming cost V 5 bases and J 0 bases, with 4 bases left between them. Germline V gene sequence: CDR1 KGHDR, CDR2 SFDVKD. The CDR3 is 13 residues long. The clonotype comes from a man aged 18 to 35 who received the YFV17D yellow fever vaccine. The material sequenced was PBMCs, taken 5 days after the yellow fever booster vaccination. V and J are TRBV24-1 and TRBJ2-1, with D unresolved. The CDR3 DNA is TGTGCCACCAGTGTCGGCTCCTACAATGAGCAGTTCTTC. Encoded protein: CATSVGSYNEQFF.